Reported below is one TCR beta chain. The antigen it binds to is not known. No much larger clone exists at a distance of one base, and base qualities are not known. This record comes from a study of blood T cell repertoires in COVID-19 (dated by TCRdb to 2019 to 2021). For context, the study as a whole: The collaborator samples originated in the United States, Italy and Spain and spanned the acute and convalescent phases of COVID-19. The repertoires were released in a freely available public database intended as a resource for research on the immune response to SARS-CoV-2. The samples were drawn from the first 160 participants of the ongoing ImmuneRACE study and from 950 to 1,500 subjects provided by 6 global collaborators. The dataset comprised deeply sampled blood TCRbeta repertoires from subjects exposed to, actively infected with, or recovered from COVID-19. The material from the prospective study consisted of cDNA or gDNA derived from T cells, B-cell-depleted T cells, or PBMCs. Where HLA class I and class II types were available, the types were taken from metadata supplied by the sample provider, not from assay-based typing. A de-identified subject ID, COVID-19 status, age in years and sex were almost always included in the sample metadata.

Each collaborating institution followed its own protocols to collect whole blood in K2EDTA tubes. For TCRbeta analysis, collaborators shipped samples in one of three forms: frozen whole blood, isolated PBMCs, or DNA extracted from either of those sample types. The paper's findings and limits, for the study overall: How much clinical and demographic metadata was included differed by source and by participant, and the metadata was provided uncurated.

Looking up the germline V gene (reference sequence) yields CDR1 MNHNY and CDR2 SVGAGI. Measured from the cysteine to the phenylalanine, the CDR3 is 15 residues long. The only DNA kept is the CDR3, 45 bases in frame from the first base. V is pared back by 2 bases and J by 5 bases, with 13 bases lying between the germline termini. TCRbeta CDR3 regions were amplified from genomic DNA using the immunoSEQ Assay, a bias-controlled multiplex PCR. In the source study's methods: The number of nucleated cells in each sample was estimated from the amplification of reference gene primers within the assay. To quantify the absolute abundance of each unique TCRbeta CDR3 rearrangement, sequence reads were collapsed and filtered. For each sample, productive Simpson clonality was calculated as the square root of Simpson's diversity index over productive rearrangements. TCRdb took over this immuneACCESS table, retaining in-frame rearrangements with V and J assigned. Such tables are incomplete; in checked studies, under half of the missing clones stem from an unresolved V gene, and the remainder is unexplained. The DNA gave D and trimming, while V, J and clone size come from that table. The sample yields 120,000 to 150,000 clones; around nine tenths were counted once. The ten largest clones represent 2% to 2.5% of the sample.

The sequenced material came from peripheral blood. The receptor was isolated from a human donor in a cohort sampled during active COVID-19. The chain is made from TRBV6-6 and TRBJ1-3; the D gene is not confidently resolved. The CDR3 region: CASSYEVSIRNTIYF. DNA sequence: TGTGCCAGCAGTTACGAGGTTTCGATTCGAAACACCATATATTTT.